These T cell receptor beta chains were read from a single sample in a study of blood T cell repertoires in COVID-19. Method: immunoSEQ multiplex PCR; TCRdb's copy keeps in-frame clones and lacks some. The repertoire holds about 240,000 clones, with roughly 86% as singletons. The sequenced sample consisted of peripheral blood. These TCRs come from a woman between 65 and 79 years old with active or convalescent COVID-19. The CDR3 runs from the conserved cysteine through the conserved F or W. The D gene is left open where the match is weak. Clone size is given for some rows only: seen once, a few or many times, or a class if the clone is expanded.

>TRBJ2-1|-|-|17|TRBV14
TGTGCCAGCAGCCATCCCGGCTTATCGACAGACTACAATGAGCAGTTCTTC
CASSHPGLSTDYNEQFF
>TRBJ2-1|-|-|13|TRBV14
TGTGCCAGCAGCCAGAGTGAAGTCAATGAGCAGTTCTTC
CASSQSEVNEQFF
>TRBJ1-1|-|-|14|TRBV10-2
TGCGCCAGCGGTGACCCAAAAATTTACACTGAAGCTTTCTTT
CASGDPKIYTEAFF
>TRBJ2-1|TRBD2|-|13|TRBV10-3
TGTGCCGTGACTAGCGTCTCCTACAATGAGCAGTTCTTC
CAVTSVSYNEQFF
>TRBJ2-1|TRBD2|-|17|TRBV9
TGTGCCAGCAGCGTGGGACTAGCGGGGGCGTCCTACAATGAGCAGTTCTTC
CASSVGLAGASYNEQFF
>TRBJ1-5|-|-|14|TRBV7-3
TGTGCCAGCAGCTTAATTAAAGGGGCTTGGCCCCAGCATTTT
CASSLIKGAWPQHF
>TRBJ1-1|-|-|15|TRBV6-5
TGTGCCAGCAGTTACCCGGGGGGTGGGAACACTGAAGCTTTCTTT
CASSYPGGGNTEAFF
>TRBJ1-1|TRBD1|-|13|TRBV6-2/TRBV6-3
TGTGCCAGCAGCTGGACAGGGCTGCCTGAAGCTTTCTTT
CASSWTGLPEAFF
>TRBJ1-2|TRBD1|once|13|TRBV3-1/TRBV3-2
TGTGCCAGCAGCTCACAGGGGGCTGAGGGCTACACCTTC
CASSSQGAEGYTF
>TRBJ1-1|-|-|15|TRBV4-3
TGCGCCAGCAGCCAAGATTTAAGAGGTTTCACTGAAGCTTTCTTT
CASSQDLRGFTEAFF
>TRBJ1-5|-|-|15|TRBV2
TGTGCCAGCAGCCCCCTTGGGCAGGGGAATCAGCCCCAGCATTTT
CASSPLGQGNQPQHF
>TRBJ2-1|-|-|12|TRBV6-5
TGTGCCAGCACTTGGGGAGGACCTGAGCAGTTCTTC
CASTWGGPEQFF
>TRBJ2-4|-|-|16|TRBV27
TGTGCCAGCGCACCCTGGGGGGGCCTAGCCAAAAACATTCAGTACTTC
CASAPWGGLAKNIQYF
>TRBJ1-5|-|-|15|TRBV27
TGTGCCAGCAGATCCTCGGGTCTTCCCAATCAGCCCCAGCATTTT
CASRSSGLPNQPQHF
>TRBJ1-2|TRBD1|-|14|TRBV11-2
TGTGCCAGCAGCTTGGGGGACAGTCGCTATGGCTACACCTTC
CASSLGDSRYGYTF
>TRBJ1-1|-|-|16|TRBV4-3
TGCGCCAGCAGCCAAGACCCCCAGGGGCCCAGCACTGAAGCTTTCTTT
CASSQDPQGPSTEAFF
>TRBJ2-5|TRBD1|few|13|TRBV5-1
TGCGCCAGCAGTGGGACAGGAGACGAGACCCAGTACTTC
CASSGTGDETQYF
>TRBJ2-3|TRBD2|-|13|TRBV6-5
TGTGCCAGCAAGCGGGGGGCCAAAGATACGCAGTATTTT
CASKRGAKDTQYF
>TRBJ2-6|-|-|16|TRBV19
TGTGCCAGTAGTATGGGGCAGGCCTCTGGGGCCAACGTCCTGACTTTC
CASSMGQASGANVLTF
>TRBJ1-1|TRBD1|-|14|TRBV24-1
TGTGCCACCAGTGACCGGACAGGGAACACTGAAGCTTTCTTT
CATSDRTGNTEAFF
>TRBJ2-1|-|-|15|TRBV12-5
TGTGCTAGTGGTTTGGAGGGTCTTAAGGGGAATGAGCAGTTCTTC
CASGLEGLKGNEQFF
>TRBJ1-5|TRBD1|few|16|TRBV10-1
TGCGCCAGCAGTCCAGGGACAGGGAATGGAGGACAGCCCCAGCATTTT
CASSPGTGNGGQPQHF
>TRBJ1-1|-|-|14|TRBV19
TGTGCCAGTAGTATAATGGGAAGCGGAACTGAAGCTTTCTTT
CASSIMGSGTEAFF
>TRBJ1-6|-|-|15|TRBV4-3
TGCGCCAGCAGCCAAGATGGGCGGGGTGGCTCACCCCTCCACTTT
CASSQDGRGGSPLHF
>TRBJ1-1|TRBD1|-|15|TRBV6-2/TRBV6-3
TGTGCCAGCAGTTACCCGGGACAGGCCCACACTGAAGCTTTCTTT
CASSYPGQAHTEAFF
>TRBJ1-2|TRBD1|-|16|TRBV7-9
TGTGCCAGCAGCTTAGCGGCCCAGGGGGCGAACTATGGCTACACCTTC
CASSLAAQGANYGYTF
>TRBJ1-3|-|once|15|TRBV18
TGTGCCAGCTCACCACCGGCACCCAGCGCAAACACCATATATTTT
CASSPPAPSANTIYF
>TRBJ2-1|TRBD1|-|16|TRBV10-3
TGTGCCATCAGTGCGAGACAGGGGGCGAACAACAATGAGCAGTTCTTC
CAISARQGANNNEQFF
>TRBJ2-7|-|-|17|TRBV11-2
TGTGCCAGCAGCCCTGGGGGGGGCCAGGGGAGCCCCTACGAGCAGTACTTC
CASSPGGGQGSPYEQYF
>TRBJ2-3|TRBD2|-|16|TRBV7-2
TGTGCCAGCAGTCCCAACGGACTAGTTTCTGGAGATACGCAGTATTTT
CASSPNGLVSGDTQYF
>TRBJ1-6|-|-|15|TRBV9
TGTGCCAGCAGCGTAGCTAGCTCCTATAATTCACCCCTCCACTTT
CASSVASSYNSPLHF
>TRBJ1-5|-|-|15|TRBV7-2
TGTGCCAGCAGCTTAGAGGCAGGGGCGGATCAGCCCCAGCATTTT
CASSLEAGADQPQHF
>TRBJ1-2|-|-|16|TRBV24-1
TGTGCCACCAGTGTAGGACAGCAATCCCATGGGTATGGCTACACCTTC
CATSVGQQSHGYGYTF
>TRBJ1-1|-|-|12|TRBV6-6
TGTGCCAGTTACAGGGAGGGCCCTGAAGCTTTCTTT
CASYREGPEAFF
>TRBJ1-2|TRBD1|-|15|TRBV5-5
TGTGCCAGCAGCTCTGGGACAGGACAATTCTATGGCTACACCTTC
CASSSGTGQFYGYTF
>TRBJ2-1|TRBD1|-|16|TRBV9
TGTGCCAGCAGCGTGCAGGGGGCTCGTTCCTACAATGAGCAGTTCTTC
CASSVQGARSYNEQFF
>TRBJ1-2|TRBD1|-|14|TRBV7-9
TGTGCCAGCAGCACCCGGACAGGGTACTATGGCTACACCTTC
CASSTRTGYYGYTF
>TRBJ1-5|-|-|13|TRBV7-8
TGTGCCAGCAGGGGGGGGAGCAATCAGCCCCAGCATTTT
CASRGGSNQPQHF
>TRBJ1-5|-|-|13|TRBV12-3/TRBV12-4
TGTGCCAGCAGTTTGGGGGCCATACAGCCCCAGCATTTT
CASSLGAIQPQHF
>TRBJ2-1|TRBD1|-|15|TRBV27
TGTGCCAGCAGTCCGCGACAGGGGGCGTACAATGAGCAGTTCTTC
CASSPRQGAYNEQFF
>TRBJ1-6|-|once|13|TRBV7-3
TGTGCCAGCAACGGGGGTTTGGGTTCACCCCTCCACTTT
CASNGGLGSPLHF
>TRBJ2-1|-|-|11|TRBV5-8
TGTGCCAGCAGCCTTTTCGCAGTACAGTTCTTC
CASSLFAVQFF
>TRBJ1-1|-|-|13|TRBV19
TGTGCCAGTAGTATAGGAAGGACAGCTGAAGCTTTCTTT
CASSIGRTAEAFF
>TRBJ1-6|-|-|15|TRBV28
TGTGCCAGCAGTTCCATCGGAGAGAAAGGTTCACCCCTCCACTTT
CASSSIGEKGSPLHF
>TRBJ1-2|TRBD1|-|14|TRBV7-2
TGTGCCAGCAGCGGAGGACAGGGCCATAGGGGCTACACCTTC
CASSGGQGHRGYTF
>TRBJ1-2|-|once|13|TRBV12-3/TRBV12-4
TGTGCCAGCAGCCCCGGACTGCTTTATGGCTACACCTTC
CASSPGLLYGYTF
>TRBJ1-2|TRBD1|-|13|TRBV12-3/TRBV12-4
TGTGCCAGCAGCCAGACAGGGAACTATGGCTACACCTTC
CASSQTGNYGYTF
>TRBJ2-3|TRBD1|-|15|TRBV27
TGTGCCAGCAGTTTAGTAACAGGGGGAGTAGATACGCAGTATTTT
CASSLVTGGVDTQYF
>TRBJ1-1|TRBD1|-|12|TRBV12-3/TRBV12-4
TGTTCCGGACAGGGGGAGAACACTGAAGCTTTCTTT
CSGQGENTEAFF
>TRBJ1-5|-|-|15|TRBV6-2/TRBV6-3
TGTGCCAGCAGCACCAGCAGGAGGGCATATCAGCCCCAGCATTTT
CASSTSRRAYQPQHF
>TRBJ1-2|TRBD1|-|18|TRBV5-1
TGCGCCAGCAGCTTGGCCGGGGACAGGCCTATACAGAACTATGGCTACACCTTC
CASSLAGDRPIQNYGYTF
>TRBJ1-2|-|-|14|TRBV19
TGTGCCAGTAGTAGCTCCGGGACTCTCTATGGCTACACCTTC
CASSSSGTLYGYTF
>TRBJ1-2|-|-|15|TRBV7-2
TGTGCCAGCAGCTCAGACTCCGGGACACCGTATGGCTACACCTTC
CASSSDSGTPYGYTF
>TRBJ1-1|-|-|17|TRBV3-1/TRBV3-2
TGTGCCAGCAGCCAAGATGGCCTCCCCGGGGGGGACACTGAAGCTTTCTTT
CASSQDGLPGGDTEAFF